This section outlines one TCR beta chain sequence together with its context. Its antigen is undetermined. TCRdb used MiXCR to reprocess the RT-PCR reads, holding one entry per CDR3 protein. This sample yields 500,000 to 750,000 distinct CDR3 sequences, of which around 15% are seen a single time; 11% belongs to the top ten. The sample belongs to a study of response to subunit inactivated influenza vaccine. The junction had 4 bases not matched to a gene; V was cut back by 0 bases and J by 3 bases. CDR1 DFQATT and CDR2 SNEGSKA come from the germline V gene (reference sequence). The CDR3 is 15 residues long. The study's findings and limits: Every seasonal influenza vaccination brings in few new T cells, the authors suggested.

This chain links TRBV20-1 with TRBJ2-1; 8 nucleotides agree with TRBD2. This receptor was identified in a man between 45 and 60 years old who received an inactivated influenza vaccine. The sequencing used PBMCs from blood, collected roughly 13 days after vaccination. CDR3: CSARDRGRYYNEQFF. CDR3 in DNA: TGCAGTGCTAGAGACCGCGGGAGGTACTACAATGAGCAGTTCTTC.